This record concerns one T cell receptor (beta chain) sequence. This specimen belongs to a study of monozygotic twins with cystic fibrosis. Using immunoSEQ multiplex PCR, the repertoire was profiled, and TCRdb retains in-frame clones only, with some absent. The sample shows roughly 29,000 clones, around 81% of them seen only once. The CDR3 totals 14 residues. V dropped 7 bases and J dropped 3 bases, with 16 bases sitting between them. The germline gives CDR1 MNHEY, CDR2 SVGAGI. The TCR comes from a girl aged 2-9 years with cystic fibrosis. Input material: blood. The chain couples TRBV6-5 to TRBJ2-7, with a tentative D call TRBD2 (6 bases). Here the CDR3 reads CASTPRGTNYEQYF. CDR3 DNA sequence: TGTGCCAGCACCCCCCGGGGGACCAACTACGAGCAGTACTTC.